The present T cell receptor beta chain was sequenced within a study of T cells in tuberculosis. Chain pairing is unknown; alpha and beta were sequenced separately. The assay was immunoSEQ multiplex PCR, and TCRdb's table has in-frame clones only and misses some. Of approximately 60,000 clones listed, 65% to 90% were seen once; the top ten hold roughly 13%. Per the germline V gene, CDR1 is SGHTA and CDR2 is FQGNSA. This CDR3 is built from 13 residues. V was shortened by 5 bases and J by 3 bases, with 11 bases between the two germline ends. After thawing and overnight rest, PBMC were stained with GMM-loaded CD1B tetramer, viability dye and anti-CD3 for sorting. The CD1B tetramers carried C32 glucose monomycolate purified from Rhodococcus equi.

Material for sequencing was CD1b-GMM tetramer-negative cells sorted from PBMCs. The clonotype originates from an adult woman with latent tuberculosis. The gene calls are TRBV7-2 and TRBJ2-7, with D possibly matching TRBD2 (5 bases). The chain's CDR3 is CASSREYGYEQYF. As DNA, the CDR3 is TGTGCCAGCAGCAGGGAGTACGGCTACGAGCAGTACTTC. Looking up the rest from reference TRBV7-2 and TRBJ2-7 gives the full variable domain: GAGVSQSPSNKVTEKGKDVELRCDPISGHTALYWYRQSLGQGLEFLIYFQGNSAPDKSGLPSDRFSAERTGGSVSTLTIQRTQQEDSAVYLCASSREYGYEQYFGPGTRLTVT.